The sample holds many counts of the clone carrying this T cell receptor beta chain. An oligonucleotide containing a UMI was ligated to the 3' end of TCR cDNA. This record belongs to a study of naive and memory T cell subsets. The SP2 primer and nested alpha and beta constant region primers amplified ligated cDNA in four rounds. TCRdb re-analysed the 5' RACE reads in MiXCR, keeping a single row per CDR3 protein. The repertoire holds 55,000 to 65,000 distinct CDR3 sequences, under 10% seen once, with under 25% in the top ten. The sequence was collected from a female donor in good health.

Here the CDR3 reads CASSFVQGAGETQYF. The CDR3 DNA reads as TGCGCCAGCAGCTTCGTCCAGGGGGCGGGGGAGACCCAGTACTTC. The V call is TRBV5-1, the J call TRBJ2-5; 8 positions agree with TRBD1. Germline CDR1 reads SGHRS; CDR2 reads YFSETQ. V lost 2 bases and J lost 5; bases outside the gene matches: 8. This CDR3 contains 15 residues.